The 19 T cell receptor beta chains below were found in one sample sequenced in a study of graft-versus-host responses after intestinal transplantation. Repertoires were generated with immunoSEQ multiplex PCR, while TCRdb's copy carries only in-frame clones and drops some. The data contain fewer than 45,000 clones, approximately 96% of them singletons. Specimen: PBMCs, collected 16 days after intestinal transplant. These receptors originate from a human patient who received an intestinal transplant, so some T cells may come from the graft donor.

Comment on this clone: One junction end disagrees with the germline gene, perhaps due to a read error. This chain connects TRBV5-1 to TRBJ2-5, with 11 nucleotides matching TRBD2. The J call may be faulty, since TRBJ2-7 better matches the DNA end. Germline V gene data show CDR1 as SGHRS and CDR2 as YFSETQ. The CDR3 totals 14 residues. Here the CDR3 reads CASSLAGGGYEQYF. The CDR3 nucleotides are TGTGCCAGCAGTCTAGCGGGAGGAGGTTACGAGCAGTACTTC.

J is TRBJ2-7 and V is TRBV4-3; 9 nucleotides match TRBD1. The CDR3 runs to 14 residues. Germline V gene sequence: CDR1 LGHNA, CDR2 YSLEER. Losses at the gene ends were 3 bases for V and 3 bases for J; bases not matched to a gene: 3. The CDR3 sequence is CASSQGTGYYEQYF. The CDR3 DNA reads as TGCGCCAGCAGCCAGGGGACAGGGTACTACGAGCAGTACTTC.

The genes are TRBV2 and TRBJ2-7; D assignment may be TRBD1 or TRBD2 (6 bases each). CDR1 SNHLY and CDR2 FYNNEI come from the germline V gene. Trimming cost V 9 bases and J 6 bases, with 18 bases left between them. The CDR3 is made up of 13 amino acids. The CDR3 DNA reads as TGTGCCAGTGGGGGGCAGCGCCTCGGCGAGCAGTACTTC. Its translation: CASGGQRLGEQYF.

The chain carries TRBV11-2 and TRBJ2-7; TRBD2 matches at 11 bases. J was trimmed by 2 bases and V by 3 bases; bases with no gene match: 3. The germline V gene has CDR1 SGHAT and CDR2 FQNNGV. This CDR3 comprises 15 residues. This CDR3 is CASSLLAGGPYEQYF. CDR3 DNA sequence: TGTGCCAGCAGCTTGCTAGCGGGAGGCCCCTACGAGCAGTACTTC.

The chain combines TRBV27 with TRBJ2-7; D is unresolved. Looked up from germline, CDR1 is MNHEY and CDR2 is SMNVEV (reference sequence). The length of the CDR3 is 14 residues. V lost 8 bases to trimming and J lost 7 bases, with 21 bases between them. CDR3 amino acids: CASGQMGHVGEQYF. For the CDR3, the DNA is TGTGCCAGCGGCCAGATGGGCCATGTAGGGGAGCAGTACTTC.

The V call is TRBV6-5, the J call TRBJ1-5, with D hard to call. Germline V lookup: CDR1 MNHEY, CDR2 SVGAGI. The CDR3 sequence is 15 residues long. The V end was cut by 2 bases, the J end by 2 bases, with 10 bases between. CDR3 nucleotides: TGTGCCAGCAGTTACCGAGTTGGGGGCAATCAGCCCCAGCATTTT. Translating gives CASSYRVGGNQPQHF.

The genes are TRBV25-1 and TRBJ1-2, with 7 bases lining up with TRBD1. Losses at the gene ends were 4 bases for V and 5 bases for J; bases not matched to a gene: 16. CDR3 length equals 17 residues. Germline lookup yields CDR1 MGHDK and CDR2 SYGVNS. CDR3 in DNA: TGTGCCAGCAGTGCATCCCCCCCCGGGACAGAGAGATATGGCTACACCTTC. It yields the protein CASSASPPGTERYGYTF.

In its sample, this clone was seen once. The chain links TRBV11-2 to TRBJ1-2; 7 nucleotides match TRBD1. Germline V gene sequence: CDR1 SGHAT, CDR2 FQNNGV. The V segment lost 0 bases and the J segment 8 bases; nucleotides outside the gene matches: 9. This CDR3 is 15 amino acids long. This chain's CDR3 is CASSLDLTGLGGYTF. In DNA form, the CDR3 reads TGTGCCAGCAGCTTAGATCTGACAGGGCTAGGCGGCTACACCTTC.

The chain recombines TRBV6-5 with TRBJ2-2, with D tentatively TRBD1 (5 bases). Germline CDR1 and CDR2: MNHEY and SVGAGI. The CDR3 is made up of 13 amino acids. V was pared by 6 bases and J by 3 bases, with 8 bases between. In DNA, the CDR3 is TGTGCCAGCAGGAAGGGGTACACCGGGGAGCTGTTTTTT. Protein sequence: CASRKGYTGELFF.

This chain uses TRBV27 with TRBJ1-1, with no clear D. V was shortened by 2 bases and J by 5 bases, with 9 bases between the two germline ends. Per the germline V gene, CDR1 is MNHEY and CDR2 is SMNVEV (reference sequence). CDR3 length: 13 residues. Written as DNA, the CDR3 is TGTGCCAGCAGTTTAACTTCCCGGACTGAAGCTTTCTTT. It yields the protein CASSLTSRTEAFF.

CDR3 residues: CASSQGMGDRAAYEQYF. CDR3 DNA: TGTGCCAGCAGCCAAGGCATGGGGGACAGGGCGGCCTACGAGCAGTACTTC. The V gene is TRBV4-2, the J gene TRBJ2-7, with 9 bases aligning to TRBD1. The CDR3 totals 17 residues. Germline trimming cut 1 base from V and 2 bases from J; bases unmatched to any gene: 9. CDR1 is LGHNA, CDR2 YNFKEQ, per germline.

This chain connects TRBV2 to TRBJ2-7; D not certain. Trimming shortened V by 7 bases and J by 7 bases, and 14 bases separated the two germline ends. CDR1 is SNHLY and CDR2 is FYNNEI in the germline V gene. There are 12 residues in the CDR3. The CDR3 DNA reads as TGTGCCAGCACCCCCCGTCGTATGGAGCAGTACTTC. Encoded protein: CASTPRRMEQYF.

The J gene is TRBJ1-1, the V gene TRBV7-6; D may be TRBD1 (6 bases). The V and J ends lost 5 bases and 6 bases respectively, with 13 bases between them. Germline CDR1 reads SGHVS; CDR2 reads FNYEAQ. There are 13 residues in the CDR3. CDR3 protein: CASSPVPGAEAFF. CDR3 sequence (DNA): TGTGCCAGCAGCCCAGTGCCAGGGGCTGAAGCTTTCTTT. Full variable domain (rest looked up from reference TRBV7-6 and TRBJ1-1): GAGVSQSPRYKVTKRGQDVALRCDPISGHVSLYWYRQALGQGPEFLTYFNYEAQQDKSGLPNDRFSAERPEGSISTLTIQRTEQRDSAMYRCASSPVPGAEAFFGQGTRLTVV.

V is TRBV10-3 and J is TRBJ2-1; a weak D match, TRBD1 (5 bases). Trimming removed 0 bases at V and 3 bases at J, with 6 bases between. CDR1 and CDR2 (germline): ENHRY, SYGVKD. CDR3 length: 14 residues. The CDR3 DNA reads TGTGCCATCAGTGAGTCGGACAACTACAATGAGCAGTTCTTC. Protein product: CAISESDNYNEQFF.

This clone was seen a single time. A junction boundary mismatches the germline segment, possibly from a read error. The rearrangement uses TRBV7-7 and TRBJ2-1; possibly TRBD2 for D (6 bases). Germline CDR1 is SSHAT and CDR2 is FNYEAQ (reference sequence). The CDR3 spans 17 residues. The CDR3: CASSYFLGGSSYNEQFF. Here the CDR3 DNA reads TGTGCTAGCAGCTATTTCCTCGGGGGAAGCTCCTACAATGAGCAGTTCTTC. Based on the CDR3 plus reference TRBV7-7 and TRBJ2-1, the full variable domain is GAGVSQSPRYKVTKRGQDVTLRCDPISSHATLYWYQQALGQGPEFLTYFNYEAQPDKSGLPSDRFSAERPEGSISTLTIQRTEQRDSAMYRCASSYFLGGSSYNEQFFGPGTRLTVL.

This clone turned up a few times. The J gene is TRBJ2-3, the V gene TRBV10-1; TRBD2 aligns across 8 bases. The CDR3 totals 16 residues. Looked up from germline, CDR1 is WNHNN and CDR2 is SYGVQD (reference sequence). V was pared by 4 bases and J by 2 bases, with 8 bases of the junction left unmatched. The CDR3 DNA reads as TGCGCCAGCAGTGGGGCGGGAGGCCCCCCCACAGATACGCAGTATTTT. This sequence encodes CASSGAGGPPTDTQYF.

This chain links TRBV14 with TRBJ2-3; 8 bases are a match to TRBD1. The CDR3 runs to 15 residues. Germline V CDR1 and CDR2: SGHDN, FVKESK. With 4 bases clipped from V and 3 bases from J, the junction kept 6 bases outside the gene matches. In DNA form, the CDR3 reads TGTGCCAGCAGCCCCGGACAGGGTTGGACAGATACGCAGTATTTT. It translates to CASSPGQGWTDTQYF.

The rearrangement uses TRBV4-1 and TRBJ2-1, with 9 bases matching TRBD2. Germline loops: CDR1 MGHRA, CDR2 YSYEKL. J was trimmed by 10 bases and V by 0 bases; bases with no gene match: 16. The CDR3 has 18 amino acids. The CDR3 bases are TGCGCCAGCAGCCAAGATTTGGCGGGGCTAGCGGGACACCCGGAGCAGTTCTTC. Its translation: CASSQDLAGLAGHPEQFF.

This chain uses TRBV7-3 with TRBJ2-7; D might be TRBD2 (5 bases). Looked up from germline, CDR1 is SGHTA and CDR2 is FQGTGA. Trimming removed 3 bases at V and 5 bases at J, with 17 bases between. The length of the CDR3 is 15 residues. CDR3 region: CASSFRLAPPDEQYF. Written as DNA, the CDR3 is TGTGCCAGCAGCTTTCGATTAGCGCCCCCGGACGAGCAGTACTTC.